This T cell receptor (beta chain) originates from a study of blood T cell repertoires in COVID-19 (dated by TCRdb to 2020 to 2022). For the study in its entirety: Collaborator samples came from the United States, Italy and Spain and covered acute and convalescent phases of COVID-19. The prospective study material was composed of cDNA or gDNA derived from T cells, B-cell-depleted T cells, or PBMCs. The dataset comprised deeply sampled blood TCRbeta repertoires from subjects exposed to, actively infected with, or recovered from COVID-19. The repertoires were made available in a free public database intended to serve as a resource for research on the immune response to SARS-CoV-2. Samples came from the ongoing ImmuneRACE study (first 160 participants) plus 1,254 subjects from 6 global collaborators. Nearly every sample came with metadata listing a de-identified subject ID, COVID-19 status, age in years and sex. HLA class I and class II types, where available, came from metadata supplied by the sample provider rather than from assay-based typing.

The germline V gene supplies CDR1 SGDLS and CDR2 YYNGEE. Clipping removes 4 bases from V and 5 bases from J, with 2 as the unmatched junction base count. Reading from cysteine to phenylalanine, the CDR3 counts 15 amino acids. Of all the DNA, just the CDR3 is kept, 45 bases in frame from base 1. One collaborating source in Seattle enrolled patients during active infection and followed them longitudinally through the course of disease. Each collaborating institution followed its own protocols to collect whole blood in K2EDTA tubes. For TCRbeta analysis, collaborator samples were shipped as frozen whole blood, as isolated PBMCs, or as DNA extracted from either sample type. On this clone: There is no known antigen for this receptor. No much larger clonotype is one base removed from it; base qualities were not supplied.

TCRbeta CDR3 regions were amplified from genomic DNA by means of the immunoSEQ Assay, a bias-controlled multiplex PCR. The original pipeline was this. Nucleated cell counts per sample were estimated from amplification of reference gene primers within the assay. To quantify the absolute abundance of each unique TCRbeta CDR3 rearrangement, sequence reads were collapsed and filtered. Productive Simpson clonality was computed per sample as the square root of Simpson's diversity index over productive rearrangements. The source is immuneACCESS, and TCRdb retained only in-frame sequences with V and J called. Part of the clones is not carried over; for the studies checked, unresolved V genes explain less than half of this, and the remainder is unexplained. Clonal size and the V and J genes are those of that table, whereas D and trimming came from the DNA. For this sample there are over 250,000 clones; roughly 88% appear just once. About a tenth of the sample is taken by the ten largest.

Overall results and qualifications from the work: The quantity of clinical and demographic metadata differed by source and by participant and was supplied without curation.

Sequenced material: peripheral blood. This receptor chain uses TRBV9 and TRBJ2-2; TRBD2 aligns with 13 central bases. This clonotype was obtained from an older woman with COVID-19, enrolled during active disease. The bases read TGTGCCAGCAGCTTGACTAGCGGGAGGACCGGGGAGCTGTTTTTT. The encoded protein is CASSLTSGRTGELFF.